This T cell receptor (beta chain) was recorded in a study of cytomegalovirus exposure and HLA in healthy donors. Here immunoSEQ multiplex PCR was the method, and the copy in TCRdb shows in-frame clones only, minus some. The sample includes 150,000 to 200,000 clones, 81% seen only once; the top ten take roughly 1.2%. Source material: PBMCs. This clonotype originated in a woman between 25 and 40 years old in good health and CMV-seronegative.

DNA for the CDR3: TGTGCCAGCAGCGGCAGGCGGACTAGCGGTACAGATACGCAGTATTTT. Its protein product is CASSGRRTSGTDTQYF. The chain carries TRBV9 and TRBJ2-3; 10 nucleotides agree with TRBD2. CDR3 length: 16 amino acids. After removal of 3 bases from V and 3 bases from J, the junction contained 7 bases not matched to a gene. Germline-derived CDR1 and CDR2 are SGDLS and YYNGEE.